This T cell receptor beta chain was sequenced in a study of blood T cell repertoires in COVID-19 (dated by TCRdb to 2020 to 2022). About the study as a whole: The collaborator samples originated in the United States, Italy and Spain and spanned the acute and convalescent phases of COVID-19. Samples were obtained from the ongoing ImmuneRACE study (first 160 participants) and from 1,000 to 1,500 subjects provided by 6 global collaborators. Subjects who had been exposed to COVID-19, were actively infected with it, or had recovered from it provided the deeply sampled blood TCRbeta repertoires that made up the dataset. A freely available public database, intended as a resource for researchers studying the immune response to SARS-CoV-2, is where the repertoires were released. The material from the prospective study consisted of cDNA or gDNA derived from T cells, B-cell-depleted T cells, or PBMCs. The sample metadata nearly always contained a de-identified subject ID, COVID-19 status, age in years and sex. Where HLA class I and class II types were available, the types were taken from metadata supplied by the sample provider, not from assay-based typing. General study outcomes and caveats: The amount of clinical and demographic metadata varied by source and participant and was provided uncurated.

Each collaborating institution followed its own protocols to collect whole blood in K2EDTA tubes. Collaborator samples were shipped for TCRbeta analysis as frozen whole blood, isolated PBMCs, or DNA extracted from either sample type. This clone was observed many times. No cognate antigen has been identified for it. Base qualities are not at hand, and no much larger clone is one base apart. TCRbeta CDR3 regions were amplified from genomic DNA by means of the immunoSEQ Assay, a bias-controlled multiplex PCR. Under the source paper's analysis protocol: Within the assay, amplification of reference gene primers was used to estimate how many nucleated cells each sample contained. To quantify the absolute abundance of each unique TCRbeta CDR3 rearrangement, sequence reads were collapsed and filtered. For each sample, productive Simpson clonality was calculated as the square root of Simpson's diversity index across productive rearrangements. Held by TCRdb, this immuneACCESS table contains in-frame sequences only and omits some clones. Under half of the omission traces to an unresolved V gene where checked; the cause of the rest is unknown. The D gene and trimming were derived from the DNA, and the V and J assignments and clone size from that table. Here the sample has 170,000 or so clones; around four fifths occur a single time. About 6.5% of the sample is taken by the ten largest.

CDR1 LGHNA and CDR2 YNFKEQ are derived from the germline V gene. V gives up 1 base and J gives up 2 bases, and the segment between their germline ends measures 17 bases. The CDR3, cysteine through phenylalanine, is 18 amino acids long. The retained sequence is limited to the CDR3, 54 bases, with the frame set at the first base. This TCR was sampled from a man aged 70-80 years with active or convalescent COVID-19. The chain couples TRBV4-2 to TRBJ1-4; no D segment can be confidently identified. The specimen sequenced was peripheral blood. In nucleotides, the sequence is TGTGCCAGCAGCCAAGCCCTACACGGAGCGGCTACTAATGAAAAACTGTTTTTT. Its protein is CASSQALHGAATNEKLFF.